This T cell receptor (beta chain) was sequenced in a study of blood T cell repertoires in COVID-19. Study summary: The recovered donors of Cohort 3 showed two negative PCRs, clearance, or symptom resolution.

Authors' processing steps: By means of reference gene primer amplification, nucleated cell counts were estimated. The repertoire was sequenced with immunoSEQ multiplex PCR; TCRdb's copy has only in-frame clones and lacks some. That table supplies the V and J calls and clone size; D and trimming were determined from the DNA. The data show 250,000 to 350,000 clones, approximately 90% seen once. The CDR3 totals 15 residues. V was clipped by 3 bases and J by 3 bases; unmatched bases: 4. Looked up from germline, CDR1 is WNHNN and CDR2 is SYGVQD (reference sequence). This receptor was obtained from a woman aged 60-75 years in a cohort exposed to, infected with or recovered from COVID-19 (not recorded which). This chain connects TRBV10-1 to TRBJ2-2, with 7 bases aligning to TRBD2. Input material: PBMCs or T cells enriched from blood (not recorded which). The CDR3 sequence: CASSDGGRDTGELFF. DNA for the CDR3: TGCGCCAGCAGTGACGGGGGGAGGGACACCGGGGAGCTGTTTTTT.